The 18 T cell receptor beta chains below all came from one sample that was sequenced in a study of blood T cell repertoires in COVID-19. Generated by immunoSEQ multiplex PCR, the TCRdb table keeps only in-frame clones and is missing some. Found here are about 80,000 clones, over 75% of them singletons; the top ten hold about 12%. Sequences were obtained from peripheral blood. These receptors all come from an elderly man with acute or convalescent COVID-19.

This clone came up a few times. The gene calls are TRBV12-3 or TRBV12-4 and TRBJ1-1; D unresolved. V lost 1 base and J 5 bases, leaving 5 bases between the germline ends. The CDR3 is made up of 12 amino acids. CDR3 amino acids: CASSLGETEAFF. The CDR3 bases are TGTGCCAGCAGTTTAGGCGAGACTGAAGCTTTCTTT.

The genes are TRBV7-9 and TRBJ1-2; perhaps TRBD1 as D (5 bases). CDR1 is SEHNR and CDR2 is FQNEAQ in the germline V gene (reference sequence). V was pared by 6 bases and J by 3 bases, with 11 bases between. The CDR3 has 13 residues. The CDR3 here is CASSPGGDYGYTF. Written as DNA, the CDR3 is TGTGCCAGCAGTCCGGGAGGGGACTATGGCTACACCTTC.

This chain joins TRBV6-5 and TRBJ1-4, with TRBD1 as a possible D gene (5 bases). The germline V and J ends were trimmed by 2 bases and 7 bases, with 14 bases remaining between them. Germline CDR1 and CDR2: MNHEY and SVGAGI. The CDR3 contains 15 residues. In nucleotides, the CDR3 is TGTGCCAGCAGTTACGGTAGTCAGGGCGGTGAAAAACTGTTTTTT. This translates into CASSYGSQGGEKLFF.

In its sample, this clone was seen a few times. J is TRBJ1-2 and V is TRBV6-5; 7 bases are shared with TRBD1. The junction had 5 bases not matched to a gene; V was cut back by 11 bases and J by 2 bases. The CDR3 spans 12 residues. Germline CDR1 is MNHEY and CDR2 is SVGAGI. The CDR3 is CAAYRGNYGYTF. CDR3 in DNA: TGTGCCGCTTACAGGGGAAACTATGGCTACACCTTC.

The genes are TRBV6-5 and TRBJ1-6; D may be TRBD1 (5 bases). Germline V gene data show CDR1 as MNHEY and CDR2 as SVGAGI. The CDR3 contains 12 residues. With 3 bases removed from V and 10 bases from J, the gap between germline ends came to 7 bases. CDR3 coding DNA: TGTGCCAGCAGTTATCGACAGTCACCCCTCCACTTT. Residues: CASSYRQSPLHF.

The chain has TRBV7-2 and TRBJ2-1; D remains unclear. The CDR3 extends over 16 amino acids. Germline assignment: CDR1 SGHTA and CDR2 FQGNSA. V lost 3 bases and J lost 6, with 18 bases in between. The CDR3 DNA is TGTGCCAGCAGCTTCTATACGTCTCGAAATCCCAATGAGCAGTTCTTC. Translation gives CASSFYTSRNPNEQFF.

This chain uses TRBV5-4 with TRBJ1-6, with D possibly being TRBD1 (6 bases). V was clipped by 2 bases and J by 7 bases, with 16 bases between them. CDR3 length: 16 amino acids. CDR1 is SGHNT and CDR2 is YYREEE in the germline V gene (reference sequence). In DNA, the CDR3 is TGTGCCAGCAGCTTACCGGACAGTCCCGCCAATTCACCCCTCCACTTT. Its protein product is CASSLPDSPANSPLHF.

This clone was counted only a few times. This chain connects TRBV19 to TRBJ1-4; weak D call: TRBD1 (5 bases). Per the germline V gene, CDR1 is LNHDA and CDR2 is SQIVND (reference sequence). V lost 6 bases, J lost 8 bases, and 10 bases lay in between. The CDR3 has 12 amino acids. CDR3 coding DNA: TGTGCCAGTAGCGGGGGAATGGAAAAACTGTTTTTT. Amino acids: CASSGGMEKLFF.

The rearrangement links TRBV9 to TRBJ2-1; TRBD2 matches 8 bases. There are 17 residues in the CDR3. The V segment lost 0 bases and the J segment 0 bases; nucleotides outside the gene matches: 5. Germline V lookup: CDR1 SGDLS, CDR2 YYNGEE. The CDR3 loop reads CASSVGIGGASYNEQFF. The CDR3 DNA is TGTGCCAGCAGCGTAGGAATCGGGGGGGCCTCCTACAATGAGCAGTTCTTC.

The rearrangement links TRBV29-1 to TRBJ1-2, with TRBD1 matching over 8 bases. Germline CDR1 and CDR2: SQVTM and ANQGSEA. The CDR3 covers 14 residues. V was clipped by 6 bases and J by 3 bases; unmatched bases: 9. For the CDR3, the DNA is TGCAGCGTCGCCCCCAGGGGGCTTTACTATGGCTACACCTTC. Translated: CSVAPRGLYYGYTF.

V gene TRBV6-5 combines with J gene TRBJ1-5; perhaps TRBD1 as D (6 bases). V lost 6 bases, J lost 7 bases, and 19 bases lay in between. Germline V gives CDR1 MNHEY, CDR2 SVGAGI. The CDR3 loop spans 15 amino acids. In DNA, the CDR3 is TGTGCCAGCAGCCCGTCGGGGGGGGCGCAGCAGCCCCAGCATTTT. It encodes CASSPSGGAQQPQHF.

This clone was counted between two and nine times. The chain recombines TRBV7-9 with TRBJ1-2; 9 bases are shared with TRBD1. The CDR3 totals 13 residues. Germline CDR1 and CDR2: SEHNR and FQNEAQ (reference sequence). V dropped 5 bases and J dropped 7; count of bases not matched to a gene: 5. The DNA of the CDR3 is TGTGCCAGCAGCAACCGACAGGGGGGTGGCTACACCTTC. This sequence encodes CASSNRQGGGYTF.

The rearrangement links TRBV19 to TRBJ1-2; TRBD1 aligns across 9 bases. This CDR3 comprises 18 residues. CDR1 and CDR2 (germline): LNHDA, SQIVND (reference sequence). With 2 bases clipped from V and 1 base from J, the junction kept 11 bases outside the gene matches. This chain's CDR3 is CASSISRGQGLVNYGYTF. Written as DNA, the CDR3 is TGTGCCAGTAGTATAAGTCGAGGACAGGGGCTGGTTAACTATGGCTACACCTTC.

In this sample, this clone turned up once. V usage is TRBV25-1 and J usage is TRBJ1-6; no reliable D call. Germline CDR1 is MGHDK and CDR2 is SYGVNS. The V end was cut by 7 bases, the J end by 9 bases, with 4 bases between. This CDR3 spans 10 amino acids. The CDR3 is CASTRSPLHF. The DNA for the CDR3 is TGTGCCAGCACTCGTTCACCCCTCCACTTT.

This rearrangement joins TRBV5-1 to TRBJ1-1; D not certain. Germline CDR1 is SGHRS and CDR2 is YFSETQ. CDR3 length: 13 residues. Trimming stripped 3 bases from V and 4 bases from J, with 10 bases between. The CDR3 sequence is CASSSAGSTEAFF. The CDR3 DNA is TGCGCCAGCAGCTCGGCGGGGAGCACTGAAGCTTTCTTT.

The rearrangement joins TRBV4-2 to TRBJ1-5; tentatively, D is TRBD1 (6 bases). This CDR3 spans 16 amino acids. Germline CDR1 and CDR2: LGHNA and YNFKEQ. Trimming removed 0 bases from V and 2 bases from J, with 11 bases in between. CDR3 nucleotide sequence: TGTGCCAGCAGCCAAGATAGAACAGGGCGCAATCAGCCCCAGCATTTT. Its translation is CASSQDRTGRNQPQHF.

This clone appeared a single time. V is TRBV12-3 or TRBV12-4 and J is TRBJ2-1, with a possible D match to TRBD1 (5 bases). V gave up 3 bases and J gave up 15 bases, with 12 bases separating them. The CDR3 loop spans 11 amino acids. CDR3 coding DNA: TGTGCCAGCAGTTTTAAGGACCAGGGGTTCTTC. Translated, it gives CASSFKDQGFF.

The chain has TRBV5-1 and TRBJ1-1; TRBD1 agrees at 11 bases. V lost 4 bases, J lost 4 bases, and 3 bases stayed unmatched. There are 14 residues in the CDR3. The V gene's germline CDR1 is SGHRS and CDR2 YFSETQ. The CDR3 spells CASSQGTGGTEAFF. CDR3 bases: TGCGCCAGCAGCCAAGGGACAGGGGGCACTGAAGCTTTCTTT.